The 26 T cell receptor beta chains below all came from one sample that was sequenced in a study of cytomegalovirus exposure and HLA in healthy donors. With 60 Vbeta and 13 Jbeta primers, the PCR was carried out. Only in-frame clones appear in the TCRdb table, and some are missing; sequencing was by immunoSEQ multiplex PCR. The sample holds some 120,000 clones, approximately 80% seen once. The sample consisted of PBMCs. Receptor source: a woman under 30 in good health and CMV-seropositive.

This clone was observed a handful of times. The chain combines TRBV12-5 with TRBJ1-1; D call uncertain. The V and J ends lost 4 bases and 11 bases respectively, with 14 bases between them. This CDR3 has 12 residues. Germline-derived CDR1 and CDR2 are LGHNT and FRNRAP. The CDR3 sequence is CASGSDGLSAFF. In DNA, the CDR3 is TGTGCTAGTGGTTCCGACGGGTTGTCGGCTTTCTTT.

The V gene is TRBV6-1, the J gene TRBJ1-2; 9 bases match TRBD1. CDR3 size: 15 residues. CDR1 is MNHNS and CDR2 is SASEGT in the germline V gene. The trim removed 10 bases at V and 4 bases at J, leaving 13 bases unmatched. The CDR3 nucleotides are TGTGCCACCACAGCTCCGGGACAGGGAGCCTATGGCTACACCTTC. Protein sequence: CATTAPGQGAYGYTF.

This clone appeared a few times. V usage is TRBV25-1 and J usage is TRBJ2-3, with 9 bases lining up with TRBD1. CDR3 length: 14 amino acids. CDR1 and CDR2 from the germline V gene are MGHDK and SYGVNS. The J segment lost 5 bases and the V segment lost 3 bases, leaving 3 bases of the junction unmatched. CDR3 sequence (DNA): TGTGCCAGCAGTGAGACAGGGGGAAGAGATACGCAGTATTTT. It encodes CASSETGGRDTQYF.

V is TRBV5-6 and J is TRBJ2-3; 16 bases match TRBD2. This CDR3 is 19 amino acids long. Germline loops: CDR1 SGHDT, CDR2 YYEEEE. Trimming removed 2 bases from V and 1 base from J; junction bases left unmatched: 7. The CDR3 here is CASSFGTSGGDVGTDTQYF. CDR3 bases: TGTGCCAGCAGCTTTGGGACTAGCGGGGGGGACGTCGGCACAGATACGCAGTATTTT.

The CDR3 DNA follows: TGCGCCAGCAGCGAACAGGGGGGAAACACCGGGGAGCTGTTTTTT. Its translation is CASSEQGGNTGELFF. This chain joins TRBV5-1 and TRBJ2-2, with 8 bases identical to TRBD1. Trimming at V came to 4 bases and at J to 2 bases, leaving 4 bases not matched to a gene. Per germline, CDR1 SGHRS and CDR2 YFSETQ. The CDR3 runs to 15 residues.

This chain links TRBV6-5 with TRBJ1-2; maybe TRBD1 (6 bases). V was cut by 4 bases and J by 5 bases, with 14 bases left in between. The CDR3 covers 14 residues. CDR1 is MNHEY, CDR2 SVGAGI, per germline. The CDR3 spells CASSSPGHLYGYTF. The CDR3 coding sequence is TGTGCCAGCAGTTCACCGGGACACTTATATGGCTACACCTTC.

This clone was seen a handful of times. The J gene is TRBJ2-1, the V gene TRBV4-1; 9 bases align to TRBD2. V trimming: 0 bases; J trimming: 3 bases; junction bases outside the gene matches: 9. CDR3 size: 18 residues. Germline V CDR1 and CDR2: MGHRA, YSYEKL. The CDR3 here is CASSQEGLAGFIYNEQFF. DNA for the CDR3: TGCGCCAGCAGCCAAGAAGGTCTAGCGGGGTTCATCTACAATGAGCAGTTCTTC.

This chain joins TRBV10-2 and TRBJ2-1, with D hard to call. This CDR3 has 13 amino acids. V shed 5 bases and J shed 2 bases, with 7 bases lying between them. The germline V gene has CDR1 WSHSY and CDR2 SAAADI. CDR3 in DNA: TGCGCCAGCAGTTCCCTAGCCTACAATGAGCAGTTCTTC. Residues: CASSSLAYNEQFF.

This rearrangement joins TRBV5-4 to TRBJ1-3; D unclear. The CDR3 has 17 amino acids. Germline CDR1 and CDR2: SGHNT and YYREEE (reference sequence). V lost 0 bases and J 4 bases, leaving 17 bases between the germline ends. CDR3 sequence reads: CASSLAQQTRRGNTIYF. The DNA of the CDR3 is TGTGCCAGCAGCTTGGCCCAACAGACCCGAAGAGGAAACACCATATATTTT.

Concerning this clone: One end of the junction does not line up with germline, which may come from a read error. The gene calls are TRBV7-9 and TRBJ1-1; D is possibly TRBD1 (5 bases). The CDR3 has 13 amino acids. Germline loops: CDR1 SEHNR, CDR2 FQNEAQ (reference sequence). The CDR3 region has the DNA TGTTCCAGCAGCCCGACAGTGAACACTGAAGCTTTCTTT. This codes for CSSSPTVNTEAFF.

The CDR3: CASSEGRNTGELFF. The CDR3 coding sequence is TGTGCCAGCAGTGAAGGGAGGAACACCGGGGAGCTGTTTTTT. V usage is TRBV6-1 and J usage is TRBJ2-2; D is uncertain. The CDR3 is 14 residues long. Trimming removed 1 base from V and 1 base from J, with 4 bases in between. Germline CDR1 is MNHNS and CDR2 is SASEGT.

This clone was detected once. V is TRBV28 and J is TRBJ1-3, with 11 bases that match TRBD1. Germline V CDR1 and CDR2: MDHEN, SYDVKM. Germline trimming cut 5 bases from V and 4 bases from J; bases unmatched to any gene: 1. The CDR3 has 14 residues. The CDR3 coding sequence is TGTGCCAGCAGTGGACAGGGGGCAGGAAACACCATATATTTT. Translated, it gives CASSGQGAGNTIYF.

In its sample, this clone was seen once. The V call is TRBV14, the J call TRBJ1-5; D gene ambiguous. The CDR3 is 17 amino acids. Looked up from germline, CDR1 is SGHDN and CDR2 is FVKESK. Trimming removed 1 base from V and 0 bases from J, with 13 bases in between. Here the CDR3 reads CASSQGAPSLSNQPQHF. The DNA for the CDR3 is TGTGCCAGCAGCCAAGGGGCGCCTTCTCTTAGCAATCAGCCCCAGCATTTT.

This clone was observed a few times. V usage is TRBV7-2 and J usage is TRBJ2-5; possible D gene TRBD2, 5 bases. From germline, CDR1 is SGHTA and CDR2 FQGNSA. The ends were cut back, 1 base at V and 10 bases at J, with 13 bases in the middle. The length of the CDR3 is 13 residues. The CDR3 nucleotides are TGTGCCAGCAGCTTAGAGGGCAGACGGGGCCAGTACTTC. It codes for CASSLEGRRGQYF. The full variable domain, rest sourced from reference TRBV7-2 and TRBJ2-5, is GAGVSQSPSNKVTEKGKDVELRCDPISGHTALYWYRQSLGQGLEFLIYFQGNSAPDKSGLPSDRFSAERTGGSVSTLTIQRTQQEDSAVYLCASSLEGRRGQYFGPGTRLLVL.

The chain carries TRBV7-2 and TRBJ2-3, with 10 bases fitting TRBD2. The CDR3 has 12 amino acids. V lost 11 bases to trimming and J lost 9 bases; unmatched junction nucleotides: 8. Germline loops: CDR1 SGHTA, CDR2 FQGNSA. The CDR3 is CAFSGAGGTQYF. CDR3 in DNA: TGTGCCTTCTCGGGAGCGGGGGGGACGCAGTATTTT. The full variable domain, its missing parts supplied by reference TRBV7-2 and TRBJ2-3, is GAGVSQSPSNKVTEKGKDVELRCDPISGHTALYWYRQSLGQGLEFLIYFQGNSAPDKSGLPSDRFSAERTGGSVSTLTIQRTQQEDSAVYLCAFSGAGGTQYFGPGTRLTVL.

The genes are TRBV4-1 and TRBJ2-7; D possibly corresponds to TRBD2 (5 bases). The germline CDR1 and CDR2 sequences are MGHRA and YSYEKL. V gave up 5 bases and J gave up 2 bases, with 13 bases separating them. The CDR3 has 14 residues. Written as DNA, the CDR3 is TGCGCCAGCAGCGGAGGACCTCGCCCCTACGAGCAGTACTTC. This gives the protein CASSGGPRPYEQYF.

In its sample, this clone was seen a few times. The CDR3 DNA sequence: TGCGCCAGCAGCGAGGGTACCGGTCAGCCCCAGCATTTT. Translated, it gives CASSEGTGQPQHF. The chain is built from TRBV5-1 and TRBJ1-5; the D is unclear. The CDR3 totals 13 residues. The V end lost 4 bases, the J end lost 6 bases, and 11 bases lay between the germline ends. In germline, CDR1 is SGHRS, CDR2 YFSETQ.

This clone appeared once. The chain combines TRBV5-6 with TRBJ2-5; 7 bases are shared with TRBD1. Germline CDR1 is SGHDT and CDR2 is YYEEEE. With 2 bases clipped from V and 5 bases from J, the junction kept 12 bases outside the gene matches. The CDR3 extends over 16 amino acids. CDR3 coding DNA: TGTGCCAGCAGCTTCGGGGACAGTCGACCCGGGGAGACCCAGTACTTC. This codes for CASSFGDSRPGETQYF.

Within the sample, this clone is medium-sized (0.01 to 0.1%). The genes are TRBV2 and TRBJ2-7; 8 nucleotides match TRBD2. The CDR3 is 15 amino acids. V dropped 2 bases and J dropped 6; count of bases not matched to a gene: 9. Looked up from germline, CDR1 is SNHLY and CDR2 is FYNNEI. The chain's CDR3 is CASSESRTAGGEQYF. CDR3 nucleotides: TGTGCCAGCAGTGAATCAAGGACGGCGGGGGGCGAGCAGTACTTC.

This chain joins TRBV4-1 and TRBJ2-7; D might be TRBD1 (5 bases). CDR3 length: 14 amino acids. The germline CDR1 and CDR2 sequences are MGHRA and YSYEKL. Trimming pared 4 bases from V and 7 bases from J, leaving 17 bases between. The CDR3 DNA reads TGCGCCAGCAGCCTCCAGGAACAGGAAGAGGAGCAGTACTTC. It encodes CASSLQEQEEEQYF.

This rearrangement joins TRBV4-1 to TRBJ2-5, with a weak D call TRBD1 (5 bases). The J call is doubtful: the DNA matches TRBJ2-7 better. Germline-derived CDR1 and CDR2 are MGHRA and YSYEKL. CDR3 length: 15 amino acids. CDR3 loop: CASSQPTQGSYEQYF. The CDR3 nucleotides are TGCGCCAGCAGCCAACCCACCCAGGGCTCCTACGAGCAGTACTTC.

As to this clone: An end of the junction differs from the germline gene, which may be a read error. The chain carries TRBV6-6 and TRBJ1-6, with a tentative D call TRBD1 (5 bases). The CDR3 is made up of 12 amino acids. Looked up from germline, CDR1 is MNHNY and CDR2 is SVGAGI (reference sequence). The CDR3 DNA reads TGTGCCAGCAGTCAAGAGATGACAGACCCTTCCTTT. Protein: CASSQEMTDPSF.

This rearrangement joins TRBV5-4 to TRBJ1-2; a weak D match, TRBD1 (5 bases). The germline V gene has CDR1 SGHNT and CDR2 YYREEE (reference sequence). The CDR3 is 15 residues long. V dropped 1 base and J dropped 3 bases, with 13 bases sitting between them. The CDR3 reads CASSLRQGRDYGYTF. The CDR3, as DNA: TGTGCCAGCAGCTTGAGGCAGGGTCGGGACTATGGCTACACCTTC.

This clone has only a few counts. The V gene is TRBV5-1, the J gene TRBJ2-1; D ambiguous. Germline loops: CDR1 SGHRS, CDR2 YFSETQ. The CDR3 is 11 residues long. V was trimmed by 3 bases and J by 5 bases, leaving 3 bases between them. CDR3 nucleotide sequence: TGCGCCAGCAGCTCGGACAATGAGCAGTTCTTC. It codes for CASSSDNEQFF.

This chain joins TRBV30 and TRBJ1-1; 8 bases are shared with TRBD1. Germline V gene sequence: CDR1 GTSNPN, CDR2 SVGIG (reference sequence). The CDR3 contains 12 residues. V lost 3 bases, J lost 11 bases, and 8 bases stayed unmatched. In nucleotides, the CDR3 is TGTGCCTGGAGACGTACGACAGGGGCGGCTTTCTTT. Translating it yields CAWRRTTGAAFF.

The chain couples TRBV10-2 to TRBJ2-2, with D perhaps TRBD2 (5 bases). V was clipped by 6 bases and J by 4 bases, with 9 bases between them. Germline V gene sequence: CDR1 WSHSY, CDR2 SAAADI. The CDR3 loop spans 13 amino acids. As DNA, the CDR3 is TGCGCCAGCAGGCCGGGGATCACCGGGGAGCTGTTTTTT. It translates to CASRPGITGELFF.